This T cell receptor beta chain was found in a study of control samples from healthy donors and cancer patients (dated by TCRdb to about 2020). There are 13 amino acids in the CDR3, from cysteine to phenylalanine inclusive. Here the CDR3 DNA is all that survives: 39 bases in frame from base 1. The CDR1 and CDR2 encoded by the germline V gene are SGHTA and FQGNSA. V loses 5 bases, J loses 7 bases, and the germline ends lie 14 bases apart. Library construction relied on the immunoSEQ multiplex PCR assay. In TCRdb, the immuneACCESS table is reduced to in-frame sequences with V and J assigned. These tables do not hold every clone; where another copy was compared, an unresolved V gene accounts for under half, and the others remain unexplained. The sample table holds over 150,000 clones, of which about 90% were seen once. The leading ten clones occupy roughly 1.5% of the sample. Concerning this clone: Its antigen remains unidentified. It has no much larger one-base neighbor in the sample; base qualities were not kept.

Sequencing was performed on blood. The TCR originated in a woman aged 50 to 60 in good health. The rearrangement joined TRBV7-2 to TRBJ1-2; the D gene cannot be resolved reliably. The sequenced DNA is TGTGCCAGCAGCCTCTCGACGGATACTGGCTACACCTTC. Its product reads: CASSLSTDTGYTF. The reference TRBV7-2 and TRBJ1-2 proteins fill in what lies around the CDR3, so the full variable domain reads GAGVSQSPSNKVTEKGKDVELRCDPISGHTALYWYRQSLGQGLEFLIYFQGNSAPDKSGLPSDRFSAERTGGSVSTLTIQRTQQEDSAVYLCASSLSTDTGYTFGSGTRLTVV.